Below are 17 T cell receptor beta chains sequenced from a single sample in a study of prognosis after radiotherapy for stage I lung cancer. Two rounds of multiplex PCR amplified TCR beta CDR3 from genomic DNA. Primers specific to each TRBV and TRBJ gene were used in first-round PCR. TCRdb reprocessed the multiplex PCR reads via MiXCR and lists one record per CDR3 protein. Here the sample spans 15,000 to 20,000 distinct CDR3 sequences, 25% to 30% being singletons. The source material was PBMCs, sampled before or after stereotactic body radiation therapy (not recorded which). These receptors originate from a donor aged 50 or older with non-small cell lung cancer.

This clonotype was counted many times. This chain connects TRBV20-1 to TRBJ2-7, with TRBD2 matching 12 bases. The ends lost 6 bases at V and 7 bases at J; junction bases unmatched: 10. The CDR3 has 14 residues. CDR1 is DFQATT, CDR2 SNEGSKA, per germline (reference sequence). The CDR3 region is CSARTSGIQGEQYF. CDR3 nucleotide sequence: TGCAGTGCGCGGACTAGCGGGATTCAGGGAGAGCAGTACTTC.

The chain links TRBV6-2 or TRBV6-3 to TRBJ1-5; unclear D gene. This CDR3 is built from 13 residues. Per germline, CDR1 MNHEY and CDR2 SVGEGT. The V end was cut by 5 bases, the J end by 4 bases, with 9 bases between. The CDR3 loop reads CASSGVQNQPQHF. The CDR3 DNA sequence: TGTGCCAGCAGTGGTGTACAGAATCAGCCCCAGCATTTT.

At least ten counts were recorded for this clonotype. The chain combines TRBV5-4 with TRBJ1-3; 7 positions agree with TRBD1. Trimming cost V 4 bases and J 4 bases; bases outside gene matches: 5. Germline lookup yields CDR1 SGHNT and CDR2 YYREEE (reference sequence). The CDR3 length is 14 residues. CDR3: CASSPTGVGNTIYF. DNA of the CDR3: TGTGCCAGCAGCCCTACAGGGGTCGGAAACACCATATATTTT.

This clonotype was counted at least ten times. The chain is built from TRBV11-2 and TRBJ2-7; the match to TRBD2 covers 9 bases. CDR3 size: 14 residues. The ends lost 5 bases at V and 6 bases at J; junction bases unmatched: 8. Germline CDR1 reads SGHAT; CDR2 reads FQNNGV. CDR3 amino acids: CASSQVAGAGEQYF. The CDR3 coding sequence is TGTGCCAGCAGCCAAGTAGCGGGAGCGGGCGAGCAGTACTTC.

This clonotype was seen ten or more times. This chain uses TRBV29-1 with TRBJ2-5; weak D call: TRBD2 (6 bases). Between the trimmed V and J ends, which lost 4 bases and 5 bases, there was a span of 20 bases. The CDR3 consists of 15 residues. In germline, CDR1 is SQVTM, CDR2 ANQGSEA. The CDR3 nucleotides read TGCAGCGTTGTCGGGGGACCTGGTCTGTTGGAGACCCAGTACTTC. Amino acid sequence: CSVVGGPGLLETQYF.

This clonotype was picked up many times. V is TRBV5-1 and J is TRBJ1-1, with 10 bases lining up with TRBD1. Germline V gene data show CDR1 as SGHRS and CDR2 as YFSETQ. With 0 bases clipped from V and 1 base from J, the junction kept 3 bases outside the gene matches. The CDR3 is 16 residues long. CDR3: CASSLEGQGRNTEAFF. CDR3 sequence (DNA): TGCGCCAGCAGCTTGGAGGGACAGGGGAGGAACACTGAAGCTTTCTTT.

This chain joins TRBV6-1 and TRBJ2-7; D is undetermined. This CDR3 spans 14 amino acids. Trimming cost V 3 bases and J 2 bases, with 11 bases left between them. Looked up from germline, CDR1 is MNHNS and CDR2 is SASEGT. The CDR3 sequence: CASSEGGIPYEQYF. CDR3 coding DNA: TGTGCCAGCAGTGAGGGTGGAATCCCCTACGAGCAGTACTTC.

As regards this clonotype: A much larger clonotype is one base distant, so this may be a read error. The rearrangement joins TRBV2 to TRBJ2-2; D unresolved. Germline V lookup: CDR1 SNHLY, CDR2 FYNNEI. The CDR3 spans 14 residues. DNA of the CDR3: TGTGTCAGCAGTGTTCGCGGGAACACCGGGGAGCTGTTTTTT. Protein: CVSSVRGNTGELFF. Based on the CDR3 plus reference TRBV2 and TRBJ2-2, the full variable domain is EPEVTQTPSHQVTQMGQEVILRCVPISNHLYFYWYRQILGQKVEFLVSFYNNEISEKSEIFDDQFSVERPDGSNFTLKIRSTKLEDSAMYFCVSSVRGNTGELFFGEGSRLTVL.

This clonotype was seen ten or more times. The chain recombines TRBV6-4 with TRBJ2-3, with D unclear. Germline values: CDR1 MRHNA, CDR2 SNTAGT. The germline V and J ends were trimmed by 7 bases and 5 bases, with 13 bases remaining between them. The CDR3 spans 13 residues. The CDR3 DNA follows: TGTGCCAGCACAGACACGGGTGTAGATACGCAGTATTTT. The encoded protein is CASTDTGVDTQYF.

This chain connects TRBV4-1 to TRBJ1-2; TRBD1 matches at 8 bases. V gave up 3 bases and J gave up 0 bases; unmatched junction bases: 12. There are 18 residues in the CDR3. Per the germline V gene, CDR1 is MGHRA and CDR2 is YSYEKL. This CDR3 reads CASSQPRTGSQANYGYTF. DNA for the CDR3: TGCGCCAGCAGCCAGCCTCGGACAGGGTCTCAAGCTAACTATGGCTACACCTTC.

Ten or more counts support this clonotype. V and J are TRBV28 and TRBJ2-5; 9 bases are shared with TRBD2. In germline, CDR1 is MDHEN, CDR2 SYDVKM. This CDR3 spans 14 amino acids. The trim removed 3 bases at V and 4 bases at J, leaving 3 bases unmatched. CDR3: CASSLAGGGETQYF. The CDR3 DNA is TGTGCCAGCAGTTTGGCGGGAGGGGGAGAGACCCAGTACTTC.

Notes on this clonotype: The final CDR3 position lacks the conserved phenylalanine or tryptophan, pointing to a likely read error. J is TRBJ2-7 and V is TRBV4-1; TRBD1 matches 7 bases. Germline V gene sequence: CDR1 MGHRA, CDR2 YSYEKL. The CDR3 loop spans 15 amino acids. The chain's CDR3 is CASSLRTGESSEQYS. The DNA of the CDR3 is TGCGCCAGCAGCCTCCGGACAGGCGAGTCCTCCGAGCAGTACTCC.

With respect to this clonotype: A much larger clone sits a single nucleotide away, making a read error possible. The chain couples TRBV5-1 to TRBJ2-7; D is uncertain. The germline V gene encodes CDR1 SGHRS and CDR2 YFSETQ. The CDR3 is 13 amino acids. DNA for the CDR3: TGCGCCAGCAGCTTGAGTTTCGCCAACGAGCAGTGCTTC. Residues: CASSLSFANEQCF. Using reference TRBV5-1 and TRBJ2-7 for the parts outside the CDR3, the full variable domain is KAGVTQTPRYLIKTRGQQVTLSCSPISGHRSVSWYQQTPGQGLQFLFEYFSETQRNKGNFPGRFSGRQFSNSRSEMNVSTLELGDSALYLCASSLSFANEQCFGPGTRLTVT.

Note on this clonotype: A far larger clone is just one base off, so this is likely a read error. This chain joins TRBV4-3 and TRBJ2-3; 9 bases match TRBD2. The CDR3 sequence is 17 residues long. In germline, CDR1 is LGHNA, CDR2 YSLEER. The CDR3 DNA reads as TGCGCCAGCAGCGCGCCACCTAGCGGGAAGGGCACAGATAAGCAGTATTTT. It encodes CASSAPPSGKGTDKQYF.

The sample holds one count of this clonotype. The junction and the germline gene differ at one end; a read error may be behind it. The J gene is TRBJ2-1, the V gene TRBV27; 7 bases are shared with TRBD2. The CDR3 has 20 residues. The germline CDR1 and CDR2 sequences are MNHEY and SMNVEV (reference sequence). The chain's CDR3 is CASSNQRLAVRKNSYNEQLF. The CDR3 bases are TGTGCCAGCAGCAACCAAAGACTAGCTGTTAGAAAGAACTCCTACAATGAGCAGCTCTTC.

The CDR3 DNA sequence: TGTGCCAGCAGTAGGAGCGGGAGGTTCTCCACCGGGGAGCTGTTTTTT. Residues: CASSRSGRFSTGELFF. The J gene is TRBJ2-2, the V gene TRBV6-1, with 9 bases that match TRBD2. The ends lost 5 bases at V and 4 bases at J; junction bases unmatched: 8. CDR1 and CDR2 from the germline V gene are MNHNS and SASEGT. The CDR3 is 16 residues long.

Relative to its sample, this clonotype is medium-sized. This chain links TRBV6-1 with TRBJ2-3, with unresolved D. The CDR3 is 13 amino acids. Trimming removed 9 bases at V and 0 bases at J, with 10 bases between. Germline CDR1 is MNHNS and CDR2 is SASEGT. The CDR3 nucleotides read TGTGCCAGTTCCCGGGCTAGCACAGATACGCAGTATTTT. It yields the protein CASSRASTDTQYF.